This T cell receptor (beta chain) was observed in a study of shared clonotypes between healthy human individuals. Study-wide context: CD8 memory received one plate per donor, CD8 naive two, CD4 memory three and CD4 naive three.

Nashville, Tennessee was home to all donors, who were Caucasian adults. CDR1 LGHNA and CDR2 YNFKEQ come from the germline V gene. The CDR3 spans 14 residues. Trimming left V 1 base short and J 5 bases short, with 9 bases between. At deep level, the assay was performed. Investigators spread the genomic DNA of each subset evenly over several immunoSEQ plates. Generated by immunoSEQ multiplex PCR, the TCRdb table keeps only in-frame clones and is missing some. The sample yields around 980,000 clones, about 84% seen once. This sequence joins TRBV4-2 and TRBJ2-1, with D uncertain. This TCR was recovered from a man between 18 and 29 years old in good health. Some clones in this sample may be carry-over from other donors' samples. The sample taken for sequencing was memory CD4+ T cells from PBMCs. Noted subset: CD45RA-negative fraction. The CDR3 sequence: CASSQVATNNEQFF. The CDR3 DNA reads TGTGCCAGCAGCCAAGTTGCTACTAACAATGAGCAGTTCTTC.